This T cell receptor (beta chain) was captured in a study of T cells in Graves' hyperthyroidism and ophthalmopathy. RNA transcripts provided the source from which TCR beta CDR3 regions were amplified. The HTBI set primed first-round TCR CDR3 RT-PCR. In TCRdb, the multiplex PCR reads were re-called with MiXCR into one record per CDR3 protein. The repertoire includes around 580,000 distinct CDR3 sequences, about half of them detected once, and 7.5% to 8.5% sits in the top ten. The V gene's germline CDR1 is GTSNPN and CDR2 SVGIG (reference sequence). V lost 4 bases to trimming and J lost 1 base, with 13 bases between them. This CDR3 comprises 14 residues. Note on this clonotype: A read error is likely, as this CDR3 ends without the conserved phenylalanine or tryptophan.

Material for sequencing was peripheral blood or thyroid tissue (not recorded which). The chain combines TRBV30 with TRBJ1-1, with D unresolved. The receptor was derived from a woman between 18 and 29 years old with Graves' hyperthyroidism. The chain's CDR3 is CAWTRNMRNTEAFI. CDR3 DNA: TGTGCCTGGACTCGGAATATGAGGAACACTGAAGCTTTCATT.